The entry below gives a single TCR beta chain sequence along with its context. The antigen remains undetermined. These data originate in a study of cytomegalovirus exposure and HLA in healthy donors. Findings of the study overall: Reports state that TCR beta sequences accurately predicted most subjects' HLA-A and HLA-B alleles. Prior analysis indicated that the majority of TCR beta V segments exhibited productivity approximately 87% or approximately 30% of the time.

PCR amplification relied on 60 Vbeta primers (plus 13 Jbeta primers). The protocol was immunoSEQ multiplex PCR, while the TCRdb copy is restricted to in-frame clones and leaves out a portion. The repertoire holds about 160,000 clones, with roughly three quarters as singletons. For the donor in question, CMV serostatus went unrecorded. The V gene lost 3 bases and the J gene lost 6 bases, with 17 bases spanning the gap. The CDR3 sequence is 15 residues long. Germline V gene data show CDR1 as MNHNS and CDR2 as SASEGT. Source material: PBMCs. The chain is built from TRBV6-1 and TRBJ1-2; D is unresolved. This TCR was sampled from a human donor in good health. The CDR3 sequence: CASSEPGDETNGYTF. The CDR3 region has the DNA TGTGCCAGCAGTGAGCCCGGGGATGAGACGAATGGCTACACCTTC.